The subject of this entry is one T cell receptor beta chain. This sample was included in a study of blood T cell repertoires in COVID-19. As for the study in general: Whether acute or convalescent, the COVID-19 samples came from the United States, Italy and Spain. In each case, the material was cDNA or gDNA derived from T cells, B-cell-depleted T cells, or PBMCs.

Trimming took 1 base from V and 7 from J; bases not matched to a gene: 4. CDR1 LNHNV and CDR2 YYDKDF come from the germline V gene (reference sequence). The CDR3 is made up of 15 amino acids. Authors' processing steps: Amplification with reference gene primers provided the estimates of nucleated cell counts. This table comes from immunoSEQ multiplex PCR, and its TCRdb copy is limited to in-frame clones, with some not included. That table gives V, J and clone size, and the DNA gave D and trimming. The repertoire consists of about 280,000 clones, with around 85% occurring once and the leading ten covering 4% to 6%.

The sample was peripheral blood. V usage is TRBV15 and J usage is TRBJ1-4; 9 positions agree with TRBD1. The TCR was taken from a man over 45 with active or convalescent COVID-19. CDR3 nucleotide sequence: TGTGCCACCAGCAGAGTTGGGACAGGGATTGAAAAACTGTTTTTT. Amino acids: CATSRVGTGIEKLFF.